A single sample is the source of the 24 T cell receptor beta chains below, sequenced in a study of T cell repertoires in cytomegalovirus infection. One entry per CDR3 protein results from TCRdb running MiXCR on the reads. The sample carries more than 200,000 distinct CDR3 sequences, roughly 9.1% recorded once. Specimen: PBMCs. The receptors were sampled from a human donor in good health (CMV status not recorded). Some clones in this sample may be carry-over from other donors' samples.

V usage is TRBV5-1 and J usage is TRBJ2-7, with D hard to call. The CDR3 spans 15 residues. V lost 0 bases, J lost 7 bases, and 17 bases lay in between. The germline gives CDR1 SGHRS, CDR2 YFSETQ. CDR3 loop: CASSLEQMYLGEQYF. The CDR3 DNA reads TGCGCCAGCAGCTTGGAACAGATGTACCTTGGGGAGCAGTACTTC.

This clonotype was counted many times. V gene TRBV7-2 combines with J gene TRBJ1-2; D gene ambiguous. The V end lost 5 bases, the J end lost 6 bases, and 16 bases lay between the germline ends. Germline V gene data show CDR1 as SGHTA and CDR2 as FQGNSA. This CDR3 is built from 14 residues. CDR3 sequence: CASSPRWPGDGYTF. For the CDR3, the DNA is TGTGCCAGCAGCCCCCGGTGGCCCGGGGATGGCTACACCTTC.

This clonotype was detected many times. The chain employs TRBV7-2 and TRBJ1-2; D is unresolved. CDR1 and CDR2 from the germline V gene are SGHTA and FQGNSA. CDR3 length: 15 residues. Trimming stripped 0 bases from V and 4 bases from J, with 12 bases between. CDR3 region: CASSLALLGPYGYTF. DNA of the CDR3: TGTGCCAGCAGCTTAGCCCTCCTGGGCCCCTATGGCTACACCTTC.

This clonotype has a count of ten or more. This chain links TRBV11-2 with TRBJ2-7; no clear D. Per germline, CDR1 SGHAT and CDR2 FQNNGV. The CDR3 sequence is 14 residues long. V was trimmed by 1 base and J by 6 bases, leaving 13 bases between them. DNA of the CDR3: TGTGCCAGCAGCTTAGTCGCGGAATTGGGCGAGCAGTACTTC. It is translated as CASSLVAELGEQYF. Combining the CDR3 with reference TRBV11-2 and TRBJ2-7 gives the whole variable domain EAGVAQSPRYKIIEKRQSVAFWCNPISGHATLYWYQQILGQGPKLLIQFQNNGVVDDSQLPKDRFSAERLKGVDSTLKIQPAKLEDSAVYLCASSLVAELGEQYFGPGTRLTVT.

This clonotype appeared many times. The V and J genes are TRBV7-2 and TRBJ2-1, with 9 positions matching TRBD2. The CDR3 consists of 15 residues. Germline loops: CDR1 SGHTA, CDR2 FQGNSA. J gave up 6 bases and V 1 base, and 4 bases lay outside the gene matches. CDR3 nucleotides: TGTGCCAGCAGCTTAGGAGCGGGAGGATCCAATGAGCAGTTCTTC. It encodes CASSLGAGGSNEQFF. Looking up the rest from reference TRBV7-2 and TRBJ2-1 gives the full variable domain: GAGVSQSPSNKVTEKGKDVELRCDPISGHTALYWYRQSLGQGLEFLIYFQGNSAPDKSGLPSDRFSAERTGGSVSTLTIQRTQQEDSAVYLCASSLGAGGSNEQFFGPGTRLTVL.

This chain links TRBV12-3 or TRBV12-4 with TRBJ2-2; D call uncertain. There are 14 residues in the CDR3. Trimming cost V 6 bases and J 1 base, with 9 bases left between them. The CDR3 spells CASRRGRNTGELFF. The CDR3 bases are TGTGCCAGCAGACGCGGACGGAACACCGGGGAGCTGTTTTTT.

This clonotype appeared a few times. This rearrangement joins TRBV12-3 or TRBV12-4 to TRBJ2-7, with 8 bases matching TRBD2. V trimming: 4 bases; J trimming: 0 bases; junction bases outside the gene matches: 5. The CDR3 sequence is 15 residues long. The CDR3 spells CASSYSGGFSYEQYF. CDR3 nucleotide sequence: TGTGCCAGCAGTTACAGCGGGGGATTCTCCTACGAGCAGTACTTC.

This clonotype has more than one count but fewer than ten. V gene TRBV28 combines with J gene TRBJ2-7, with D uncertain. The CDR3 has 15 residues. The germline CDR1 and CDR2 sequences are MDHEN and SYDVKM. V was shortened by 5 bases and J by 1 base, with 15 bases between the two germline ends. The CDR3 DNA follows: TGTGCCAGCAGTCCCGGGTCATTCCCTTCCTACGAGCAGTACTTC. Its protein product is CASSPGSFPSYEQYF. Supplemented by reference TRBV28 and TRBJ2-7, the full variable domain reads DVKVTQSSRYLVKRTGEKVFLECVQDMDHENMFWYRQDPGLGLRLIYFSYDVKMKEKGDIPEGYSVSREKKERFSLILESASTNQTSMYLCASSPGSFPSYEQYFGPGTRLTVT.

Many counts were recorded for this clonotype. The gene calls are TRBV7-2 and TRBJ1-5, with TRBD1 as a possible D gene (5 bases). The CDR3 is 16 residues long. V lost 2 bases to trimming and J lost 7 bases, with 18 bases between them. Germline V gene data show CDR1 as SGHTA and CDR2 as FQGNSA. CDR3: CASSLTPGPPNQPQHF. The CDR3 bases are TGTGCCAGCAGCTTAACCCCAGGGCCGCCCAACCAGCCCCAGCATTTT.

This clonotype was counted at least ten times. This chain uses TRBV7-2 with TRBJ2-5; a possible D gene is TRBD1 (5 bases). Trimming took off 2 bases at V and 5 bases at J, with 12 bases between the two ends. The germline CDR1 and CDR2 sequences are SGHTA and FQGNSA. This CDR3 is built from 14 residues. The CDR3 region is CASSLWGASETQYF. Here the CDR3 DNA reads TGTGCCAGCAGCTTATGGGGCGCATCGGAGACCCAGTACTTC.

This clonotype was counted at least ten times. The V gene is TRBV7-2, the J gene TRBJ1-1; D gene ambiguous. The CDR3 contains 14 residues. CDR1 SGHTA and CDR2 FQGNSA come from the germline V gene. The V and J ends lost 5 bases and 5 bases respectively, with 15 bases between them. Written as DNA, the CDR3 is TGTGCCAGCAGCCCCCGACTCGGCCGGACTGAAGCTTTCTTT. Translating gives CASSPRLGRTEAFF.

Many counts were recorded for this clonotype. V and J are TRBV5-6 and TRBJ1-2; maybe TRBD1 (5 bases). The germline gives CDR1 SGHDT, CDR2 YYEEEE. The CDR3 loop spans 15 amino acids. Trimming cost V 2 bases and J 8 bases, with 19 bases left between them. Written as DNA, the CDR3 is TGTGCCAGCAGCTTCTTGGGACCCGATACGGGCGGCTACACCTTC. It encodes CASSFLGPDTGGYTF.

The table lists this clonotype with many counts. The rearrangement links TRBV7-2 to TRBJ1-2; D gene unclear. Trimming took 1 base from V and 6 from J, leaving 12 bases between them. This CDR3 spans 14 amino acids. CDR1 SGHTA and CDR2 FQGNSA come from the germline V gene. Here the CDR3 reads CASSLVADSNGYTF. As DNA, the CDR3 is TGTGCCAGCAGCTTAGTTGCGGACTCCAATGGCTACACCTTC.

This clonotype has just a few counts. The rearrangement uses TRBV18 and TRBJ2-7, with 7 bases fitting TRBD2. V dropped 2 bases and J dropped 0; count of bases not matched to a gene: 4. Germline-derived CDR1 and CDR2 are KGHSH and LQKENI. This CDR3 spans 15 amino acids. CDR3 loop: CASSPRTGGSYEQYF. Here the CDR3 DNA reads TGTGCCAGCTCACCAAGGACGGGAGGCTCCTACGAGCAGTACTTC.

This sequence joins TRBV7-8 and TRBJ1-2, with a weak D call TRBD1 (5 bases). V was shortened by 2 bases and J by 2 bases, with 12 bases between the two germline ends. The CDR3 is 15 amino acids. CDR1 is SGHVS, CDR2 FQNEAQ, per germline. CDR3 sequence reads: CASSLQPGGNYGYTF. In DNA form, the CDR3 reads TGTGCCAGCAGCTTACAACCGGGGGGAAACTATGGCTACACCTTC.

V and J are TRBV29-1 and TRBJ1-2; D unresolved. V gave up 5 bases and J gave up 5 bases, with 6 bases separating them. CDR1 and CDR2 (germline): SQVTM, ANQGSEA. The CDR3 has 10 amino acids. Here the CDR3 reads CSVQTYGYTF. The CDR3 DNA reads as TGCAGCGTTCAGACGTATGGCTACACCTTC.

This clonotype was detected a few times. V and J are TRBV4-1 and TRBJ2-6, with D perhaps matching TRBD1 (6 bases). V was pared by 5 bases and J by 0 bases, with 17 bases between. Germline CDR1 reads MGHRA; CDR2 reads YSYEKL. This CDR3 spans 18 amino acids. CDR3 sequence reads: CASSYPRDTISGANVLTF. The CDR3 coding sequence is TGCGCCAGCAGCTACCCCCGGGACACCATCTCTGGGGCCAACGTCCTGACTTTC.

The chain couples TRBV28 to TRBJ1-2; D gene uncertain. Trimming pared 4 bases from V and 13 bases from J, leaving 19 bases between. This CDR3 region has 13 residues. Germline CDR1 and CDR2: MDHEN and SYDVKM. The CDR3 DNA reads TGTGCCAGCAGTTCCCCCGAGACCCCTAAAAGCACCTTC. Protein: CASSSPETPKSTF.

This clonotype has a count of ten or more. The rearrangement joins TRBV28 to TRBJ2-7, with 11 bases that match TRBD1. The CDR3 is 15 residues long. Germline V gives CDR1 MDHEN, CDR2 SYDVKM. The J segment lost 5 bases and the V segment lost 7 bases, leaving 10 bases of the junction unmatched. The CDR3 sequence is CASTLRGTGGDEQYF. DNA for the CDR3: TGTGCCAGCACCCTTAGGGGGACAGGGGGAGACGAGCAGTACTTC. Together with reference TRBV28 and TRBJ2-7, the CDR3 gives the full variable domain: DVKVTQSSRYLVKRTGEKVFLECVQDMDHENMFWYRQDPGLGLRLIYFSYDVKMKEKGDIPEGYSVSREKKERFSLILESASTNQTSMYLCASTLRGTGGDEQYFGPGTRLTVT.

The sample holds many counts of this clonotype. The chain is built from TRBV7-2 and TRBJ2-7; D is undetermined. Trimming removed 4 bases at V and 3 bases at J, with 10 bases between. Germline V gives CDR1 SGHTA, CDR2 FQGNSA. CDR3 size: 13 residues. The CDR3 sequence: CASSSRNDYEQYF. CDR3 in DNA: TGTGCCAGCAGCTCCAGGAACGACTACGAGCAGTACTTC.

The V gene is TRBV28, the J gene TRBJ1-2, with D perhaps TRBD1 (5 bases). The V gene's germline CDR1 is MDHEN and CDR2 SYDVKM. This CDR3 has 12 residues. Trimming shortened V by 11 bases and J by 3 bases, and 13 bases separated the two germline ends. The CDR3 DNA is TGTGCCGGGAGGAGGGACGACTATGGCTACACCTTC. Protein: CAGRRDDYGYTF.

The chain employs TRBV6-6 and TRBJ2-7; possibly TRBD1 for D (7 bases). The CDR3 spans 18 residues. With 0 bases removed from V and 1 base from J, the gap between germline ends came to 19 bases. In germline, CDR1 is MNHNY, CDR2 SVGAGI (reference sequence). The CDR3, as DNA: TGTGCCAGCAGTTACTCAGAAAAACAGGGGAGGATGTCCTACGAGCAGTACTTC. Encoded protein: CASSYSEKQGRMSYEQYF.

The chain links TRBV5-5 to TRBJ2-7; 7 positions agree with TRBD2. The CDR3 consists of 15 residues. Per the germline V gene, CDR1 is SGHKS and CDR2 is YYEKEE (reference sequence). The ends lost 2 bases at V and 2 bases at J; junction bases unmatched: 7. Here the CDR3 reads CASSFRGDPAYEQYF. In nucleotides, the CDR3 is TGTGCCAGCAGCTTCCGGGGGGATCCGGCCTACGAGCAGTACTTC.

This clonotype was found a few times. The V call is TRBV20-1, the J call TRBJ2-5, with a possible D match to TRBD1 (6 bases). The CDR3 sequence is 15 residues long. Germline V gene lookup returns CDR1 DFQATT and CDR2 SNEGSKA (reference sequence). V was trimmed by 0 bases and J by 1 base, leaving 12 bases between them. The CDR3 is CSARDFGGSQETQYF. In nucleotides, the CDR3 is TGCAGTGCTAGAGATTTTGGGGGCAGCCAAGAGACCCAGTACTTC.